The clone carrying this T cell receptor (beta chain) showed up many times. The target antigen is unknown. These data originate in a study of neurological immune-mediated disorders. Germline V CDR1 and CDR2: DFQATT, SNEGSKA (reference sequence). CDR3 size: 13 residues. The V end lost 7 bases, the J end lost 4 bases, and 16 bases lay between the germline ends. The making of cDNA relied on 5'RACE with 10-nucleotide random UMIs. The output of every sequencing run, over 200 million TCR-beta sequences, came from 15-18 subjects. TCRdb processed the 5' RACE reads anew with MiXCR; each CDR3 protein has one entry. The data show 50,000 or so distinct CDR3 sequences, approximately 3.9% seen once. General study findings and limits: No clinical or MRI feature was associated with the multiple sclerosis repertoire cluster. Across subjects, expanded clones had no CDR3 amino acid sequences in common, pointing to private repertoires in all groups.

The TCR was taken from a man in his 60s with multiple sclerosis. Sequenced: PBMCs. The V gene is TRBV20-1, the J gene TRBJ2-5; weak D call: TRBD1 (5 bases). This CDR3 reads CSEAAQGSETQYF. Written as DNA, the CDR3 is TGCAGTGAAGCAGCCCAGGGCTCAGAGACCCAGTACTTC.